Detailed here is one T cell receptor beta chain. Its cognate antigen is unknown. The sample comes from a study of cytomegalovirus exposure and HLA in healthy donors. Study as a whole: The study's early data release held some 85 million unique TCRs from HLA-typed donors. General study results and limits: An analysis done earlier found most TCR beta V segments productive about 90% or about 30% of the time.

60 Vbeta and 13 Jbeta primers were used in PCR. Using immunoSEQ multiplex PCR, the repertoire was profiled, and TCRdb retains in-frame clones only, with some absent. The sample includes about 120,000 clones. Material for sequencing was PBMCs. The clonotype was recovered from a woman aged 35 to 49 in good health and CMV-seropositive.

The CDR3 nucleotides are TGTGCCAGCAGCTTAGCGAGGGGGGGTGGGAACACTGAAGCTTTCTTT. Translated, it gives CASSLARGGGNTEAFF. The chain uses TRBV11-2 and TRBJ1-1, with D perhaps matching TRBD1 (6 bases). Germline loops: CDR1 SGHAT, CDR2 FQNNGV. The CDR3 runs 16 residues. The V and J ends lost 1 base and 1 base respectively, with 13 bases between them.